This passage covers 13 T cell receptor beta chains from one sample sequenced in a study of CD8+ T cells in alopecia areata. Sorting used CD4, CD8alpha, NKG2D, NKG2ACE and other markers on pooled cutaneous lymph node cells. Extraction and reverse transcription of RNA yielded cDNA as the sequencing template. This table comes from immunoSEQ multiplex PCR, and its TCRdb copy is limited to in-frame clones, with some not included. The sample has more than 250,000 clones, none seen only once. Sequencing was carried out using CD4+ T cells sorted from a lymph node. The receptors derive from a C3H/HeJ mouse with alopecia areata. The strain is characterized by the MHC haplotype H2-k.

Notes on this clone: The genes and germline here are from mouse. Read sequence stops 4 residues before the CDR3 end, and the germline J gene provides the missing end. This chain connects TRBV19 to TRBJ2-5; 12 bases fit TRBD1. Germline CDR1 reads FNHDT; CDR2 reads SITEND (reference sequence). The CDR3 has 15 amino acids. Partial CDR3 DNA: TGTGCCAGCAGCCCGGGACAGGGGGCAGGCGAC. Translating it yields CASSPGQGAGD. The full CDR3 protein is CASSPGQGAGDTQYF.

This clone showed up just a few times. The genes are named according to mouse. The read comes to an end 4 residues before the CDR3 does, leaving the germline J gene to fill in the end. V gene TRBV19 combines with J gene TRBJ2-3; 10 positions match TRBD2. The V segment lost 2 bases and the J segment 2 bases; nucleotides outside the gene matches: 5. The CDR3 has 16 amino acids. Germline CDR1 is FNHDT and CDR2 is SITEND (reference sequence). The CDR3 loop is CASSIFLGGPAETLYF. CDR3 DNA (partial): TGTGCCAGCAGTATTTTCCTGGGGGGGCCTGCAGAA.

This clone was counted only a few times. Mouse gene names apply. The CDR3 DNA, read in part, is TGTGCCAGCAGTATAAGGCCAGGGGCAAACACCGGG. Translated, it gives CASSIRPGANTG. The full CDR3 protein reads CASSIRPGANTGQLYF. This chain links TRBV19 with TRBJ2-2; D is possibly TRBD1 (6 bases). The read stops 4 residues short of the end of the CDR3; the missing end is completed from the germline J gene. The V and J ends lost 1 base and 0 bases respectively, with 10 bases between them. The CDR3 is 16 amino acids. Per the germline V gene, CDR1 is FNHDT and CDR2 is SITEND (reference sequence).

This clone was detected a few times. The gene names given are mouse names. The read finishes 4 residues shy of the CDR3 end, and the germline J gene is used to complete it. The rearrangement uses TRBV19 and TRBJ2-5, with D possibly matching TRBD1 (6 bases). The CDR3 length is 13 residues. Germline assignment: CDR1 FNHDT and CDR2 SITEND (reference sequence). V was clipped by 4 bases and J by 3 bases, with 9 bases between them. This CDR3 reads CASSSDRQDTQYF. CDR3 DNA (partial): TGTGCCAGCAGTTCGGACAGACAAGAC.

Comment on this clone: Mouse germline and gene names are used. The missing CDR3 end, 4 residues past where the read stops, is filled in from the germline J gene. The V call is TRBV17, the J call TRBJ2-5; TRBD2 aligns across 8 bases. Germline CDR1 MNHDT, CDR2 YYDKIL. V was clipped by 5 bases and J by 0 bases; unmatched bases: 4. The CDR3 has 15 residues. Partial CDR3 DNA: TGTGCTAGCAGTCTACTGGGGGTTAACCAAGAC. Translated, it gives CASSLLGVNQD. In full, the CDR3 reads CASSLLGVNQDTQYF.

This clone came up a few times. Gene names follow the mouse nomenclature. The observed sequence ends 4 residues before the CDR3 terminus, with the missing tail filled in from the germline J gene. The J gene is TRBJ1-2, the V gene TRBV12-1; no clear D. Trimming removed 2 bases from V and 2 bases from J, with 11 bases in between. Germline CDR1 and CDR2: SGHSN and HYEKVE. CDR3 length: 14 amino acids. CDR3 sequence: CASSPSTSNSDYTF. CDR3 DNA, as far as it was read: TGTGCCAGCTCTCCATCCACTTCTAACTCC.

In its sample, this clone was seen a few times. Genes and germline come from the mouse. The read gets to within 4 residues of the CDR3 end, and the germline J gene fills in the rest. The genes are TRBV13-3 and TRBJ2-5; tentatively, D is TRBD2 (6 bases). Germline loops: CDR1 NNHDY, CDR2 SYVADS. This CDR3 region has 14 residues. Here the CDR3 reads CASSDGAGDDTQYF. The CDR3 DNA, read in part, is TGTGCCAGCAGTGATGGGGCTGGGGATGAC.

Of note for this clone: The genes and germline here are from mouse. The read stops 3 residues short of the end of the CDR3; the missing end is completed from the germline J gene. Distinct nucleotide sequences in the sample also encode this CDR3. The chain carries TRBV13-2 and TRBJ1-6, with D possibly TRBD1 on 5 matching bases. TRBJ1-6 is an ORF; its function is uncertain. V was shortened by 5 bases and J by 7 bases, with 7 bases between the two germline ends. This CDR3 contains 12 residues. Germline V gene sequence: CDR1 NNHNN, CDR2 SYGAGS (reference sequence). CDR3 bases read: TGTGCCAGCGGGAGACAGAATTCGCCC. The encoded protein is CASGRQNSP. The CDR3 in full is CASGRQNSPLYF.

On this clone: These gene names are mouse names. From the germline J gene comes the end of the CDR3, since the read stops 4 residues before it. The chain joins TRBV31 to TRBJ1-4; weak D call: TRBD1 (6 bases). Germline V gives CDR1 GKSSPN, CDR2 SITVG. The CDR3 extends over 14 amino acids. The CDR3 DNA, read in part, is TGTGCCTGGAGTCCGGGACTGGGGGCCGAA. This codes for CAWSPGLGAE. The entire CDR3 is CAWSPGLGAERLFF.

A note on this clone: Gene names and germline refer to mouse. The part of the CDR3 DNA that was read is TGTGCCAGCAGTTTCGGGACAGGGGATGAC. This codes for CASSFGTGDD. The CDR3 reads in full as CASSFGTGDDTQYF. The chain has TRBV14 and TRBJ2-5; 10 bases match TRBD1. The read gets to within 4 residues of the CDR3 end, and the germline J gene fills in the rest. Germline CDR1 SGHDT, CDR2 FRDEAV. The CDR3 loop spans 14 amino acids.

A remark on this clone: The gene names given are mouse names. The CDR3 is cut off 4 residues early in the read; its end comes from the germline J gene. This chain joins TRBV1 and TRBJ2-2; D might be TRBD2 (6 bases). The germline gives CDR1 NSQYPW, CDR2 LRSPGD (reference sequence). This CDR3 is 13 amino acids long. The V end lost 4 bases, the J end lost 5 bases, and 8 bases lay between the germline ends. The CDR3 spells CTCSELGTGQLYF. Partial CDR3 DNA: TGCACCTGCAGTGAACTGGGAACCGGG.

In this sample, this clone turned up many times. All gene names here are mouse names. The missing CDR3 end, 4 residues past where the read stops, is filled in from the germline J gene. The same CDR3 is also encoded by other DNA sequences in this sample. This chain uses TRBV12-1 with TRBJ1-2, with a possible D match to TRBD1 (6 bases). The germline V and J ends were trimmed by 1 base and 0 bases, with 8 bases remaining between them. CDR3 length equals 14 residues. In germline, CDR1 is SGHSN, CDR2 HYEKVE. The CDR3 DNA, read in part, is TGTGCCAGCTCTCTACAGGGCGCAAACTCC. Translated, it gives CASSLQGANS. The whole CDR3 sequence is CASSLQGANSDYTF. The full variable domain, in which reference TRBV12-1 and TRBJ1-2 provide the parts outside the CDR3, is DSGVVQSPRHIIKEKGGRSVLTCIPISGHSNVVWYQQTLGKELKFLIQHYEKVERDKGFLPSRFSVQQFDDYHSEMNMSALELEDSAMYFCASSLQGANSDYTFGSGTRLLVI.

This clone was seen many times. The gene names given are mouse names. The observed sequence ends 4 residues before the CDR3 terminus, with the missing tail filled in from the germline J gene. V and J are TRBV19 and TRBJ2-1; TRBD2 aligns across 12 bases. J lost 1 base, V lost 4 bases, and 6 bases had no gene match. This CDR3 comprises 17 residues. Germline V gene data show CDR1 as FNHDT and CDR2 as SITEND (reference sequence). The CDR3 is CASSWTGGVLNYAEQFF. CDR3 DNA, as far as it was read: TGTGCCAGCAGTTGGACTGGGGGGGTCCTAAACTATGCT.